This TCR beta chain derives from a study of blood T cells in healthy people across ages. Study findings and constraints: A strong correlation between TCR beta diversity and naive T cell percentage was seen.

A second PCR, run for about 7 to 11 cycles, used a sample-barcoded 5' primer plus a J-beta primer mix. TCRdb redid the calling of the 5' RACE reads with MiXCR, one entry per CDR3 protein. This table holds 920,000 or so distinct CDR3 sequences, 40% to 55% found once. This clonotype was observed a few times. What it binds is not known. This CDR3 is built from 13 residues. Looked up from germline, CDR1 is MNHNS and CDR2 is SASEGT. V gave up 9 bases and J gave up 6 bases; unmatched junction bases: 8. What was sequenced was blood. The chain has TRBV6-1 and TRBJ1-2; 9 nucleotides align to TRBD1. The origin of this receptor is a woman in her sixties or seventies in good health. CDR3 in amino acids: CASIKQGADGYTF. The CDR3 bases are TGTGCCAGTATCAAACAGGGGGCCGATGGCTACACCTTC.